This T cell receptor (beta chain) was sequenced during a study of blood T cell repertoires in COVID-19. Produced via immunoSEQ multiplex PCR; TCRdb's table is partial and in-frame only. The sample has some 390,000 clones, approximately 89% seen once; the top ten hold about 1.6%. This clone appeared a single time. The trim removed 5 bases at V and 3 bases at J, leaving 7 bases unmatched. The CDR3 runs 16 residues. The germline CDR1 and CDR2 sequences are MNHEY and SMNVEV (reference sequence). The receptor was derived from a woman between 40 and 50 years old with COVID-19, enrolled during active disease. The sequenced sample was peripheral blood. J is TRBJ1-6 and V is TRBV27; 7 positions agree with TRBD1. For the CDR3, the DNA is TGTGCCAGCAGTCAAAACCGACAGGGCTATAATTCACCCCTCCACTTT. The encoded protein is CASSQNRQGYNSPLHF.